The 6 T cell receptor beta chains below come from one sample, sequenced in a study of preoperative IRX-2 immunotherapy in early breast cancer (dated by TCRdb to about 2019). Libraries were made using the immunoSEQ multiplex PCR assay. TCRdb's version of the immuneACCESS table is confined to in-frame rearrangements and falls short of the full clone set. An unresolved V gene accounts for under half of the shortfall where checked; the remainder is of unknown origin. A total of 25,000 to 30,000 clones appear in this sample, around 91% of them only once. The top ten clonotypes cover 9.8% of the sample. The treatment or condition label on this specimen signifies: preoperative locoregional IRX-2 cytokine immunotherapy. Collection of the sample occurred from a patient treated with IRX-2 immunotherapy. Every receptor here comes from a human donor with breast cancer.

The chain combines TRBV27 with TRBJ2-5; tentative D call: TRBD2 (5 bases). The length of the CDR3 is 14 residues. Per germline, CDR1 MNHEY and CDR2 SMNVEV (reference sequence). Trimming removed 1 base at V and 4 bases at J, with 10 bases between. CDR3 sequence (DNA): TGTGCCAGCAGTTTATGGGCAGGAGGAGAGACCCAGTACTTC. Protein: CASSLWAGGETQYF.

V usage is TRBV19 and J usage is TRBJ2-3; D remains unclear. Trimming pared 5 bases from V and 0 bases from J, leaving 9 bases between. Germline V gene data show CDR1 as LNHDA and CDR2 as SQIVND (reference sequence). The CDR3 length is 14 residues. The CDR3 loop is CASSPTESTDTQYF. The DNA of the CDR3 is TGTGCCAGTAGTCCTACAGAAAGCACAGATACGCAGTATTTT.

Concerning this clone itself: At one end the junction does not follow the germline gene, possibly because of a read error. V and J are TRBV7-2 and TRBJ2-1; 16 nucleotides align to TRBD2. CDR1 is SGHTA, CDR2 FQGNSA, per germline. The CDR3 is 14 amino acids. The CDR3 loop is CASSLAGTSGRAVF. The CDR3 coding sequence is TGTGCCAGCAGCTTAGCGGGGACTAGCGGGAGGGCCGTCTTC. Full variable domain (outside the CDR3, taken from reference TRBV7-2 and TRBJ2-1): GAGVSQSPSNKVTEKGKDVELRCDPISGHTALYWYRQSLGQGLEFLIYFQGNSAPDKSGLPSDRFSAERTGGSVSTLTIQRTQQEDSAVYLCASSLAGTSGRAVFGPGTRLTVL.

The rearrangement links TRBV2 to TRBJ1-2; D is ambiguous. The length of the CDR3 is 13 residues. CDR1 is SNHLY and CDR2 is FYNNEI in the germline V gene. The V end lost 2 bases, the J end lost 2 bases, and 6 bases lay between the germline ends. The CDR3 DNA follows: TGTGCCAGCAGTGAAACCAGAAACTATGGCTACACCTTC. Translation gives CASSETRNYGYTF.

The chain recombines TRBV18 with TRBJ1-3; D is uncertain. Germline assignment: CDR1 KGHSH and CDR2 LQKENI. The CDR3 contains 16 residues. V shed 0 bases and J shed 3 bases, with 12 bases lying between them. The CDR3 bases are TGTGCCAGCTCACCACCGTTAGCGGGAGGTGGAAACACCATATATTTT. Its translation is CASSPPLAGGGNTIYF.

The genes are TRBV7-7 and TRBJ2-5, with TRBD1 identical over 8 bases. The CDR3 contains 15 residues. Germline loops: CDR1 SSHAT, CDR2 FNYEAQ (reference sequence). The junction had 4 bases not matched to a gene; V was cut back by 0 bases and J by 4 bases. This CDR3 reads CASSLAGQDLETQYF. The CDR3 DNA reads TGTGCCAGCAGCTTAGCGGGACAGGATTTAGAGACCCAGTACTTC.